Listed below are T cell receptor beta chains from one sample, sequenced in a study of shared T cell receptors in the human thymus. TCRdb keeps only in-frame clones here, not all; method: immunoSEQ multiplex PCR. The sample contains hundreds of thousands of clones, 95% of which appear only once. Sequenced input: thymocytes. The receptor set was obtained from a human donor. CDR3s include the opening cysteine and the closing phenylalanine or tryptophan. Each record gives: V gene, CDR3 length, D gene, clone size, J gene, CDR3 DNA, CDR3 protein. D genes are given only for firm matches. Clone size is given for some rows only: seen once, a few or many times, or a class if the clone is expanded.

TRBV6-4	14	.	once	TRBJ2-3	TGTGCCAGCAGTGCTAGTAGCGATACAGATACGCAGTATTTT	CASSASSDTDTQYF
TRBV5-4	15	.	.	TRBJ2-1	TGTGCCAGCAGCTTGGCGGCTAGATCCTACAATGAGCAGTTCTTC	CASSLAARSYNEQFF
TRBV7-8	15	TRBD1	.	TRBJ2-1	TGTGCCAGCAGCTCCCCGGGACAGGGCTTCAATGAGCAGTTCTTC	CASSSPGQGFNEQFF
TRBV27	14	TRBD1	once	TRBJ1-1	TGTGCCAGCAGTTCTAGACAGGGGTGGACTGAAGCTTTCTTT	CASSSRQGWTEAFF
TRBV28	14	.	.	TRBJ2-1	TGTGCCAGCAGTTTCCTATTAGCGAAATATGAGCAGTTCTTC	CASSFLLAKYEQFF
TRBV6-7	16	TRBD2	.	TRBJ2-7	TGTGCCAGCAGTTCCATAGCGGGAGCGCCTTGTAACGAACAGTACTTC	CASSSIAGAPCNEQYF
TRBV27	15	.	.	TRBJ1-5	TGTGCCAGCAGTGAGGAGGGGGGGAGCAATCAGCCCCAGCATTTT	CASSEEGGSNQPQHF
TRBV30	18	TRBD1	.	TRBJ1-2	TGTGCCTGGAGTGACTTCCAAAGACAGGGGGCTTCCAGCTATGGCTACACCTTC	CAWSDFQRQGASSYGYTF
TRBV9	17	TRBD2	.	TRBJ2-5	TGTGCCAGCAGCGTAGGAAGAGCGGGAGAACGCCAAGAGACCCAGTACTTC	CASSVGRAGERQETQYF
TRBV21-1	14	.	.	TRBJ2-5	TGTGCCAGTAGCGGGACATCCGGAAAAGAGACCCAGTACTTC	CASSGTSGKETQYF
TRBV19	15	TRBD1	.	TRBJ1-5	TGTGCCAGTAGTATAAGGGACAGGTCCAATCAGCCCCAGCATTTT	CASSIRDRSNQPQHF
TRBV19	17	.	.	TRBJ1-1	TGTGCCAGTAGTCCCTTCCGGATCGGGGGGGAGGACACTGAAGCTTTCTTT	CASSPFRIGGEDTEAFF
TRBV4-3	16	TRBD1	few	TRBJ2-7	TGCGCCAGCAGCCAAGGGGTCAGGGGGTTTTCCTACGAGCAGTACTTC	CASSQGVRGFSYEQYF
TRBV28	16	.	.	TRBJ1-2	TGTGCCAGCAGTTCTGACATGGGACATTCTAACTATGGCTACACCTTC	CASSSDMGHSNYGYTF
TRBV6-6	15	.	.	TRBJ2-7	TGTGCCAGCAGTTACTGGGCAGGGAGGTCCTACGAGCAGTACTTC	CASSYWAGRSYEQYF
TRBV4-1	17	.	.	TRBJ2-2	TGCGCCAGCAGCCAAGATCCAACGGGAAGGGGCACCGGGGAGCTGTTTTTT	CASSQDPTGRGTGELFF
TRBV27	16	TRBD2	.	TRBJ2-5	TGTGCCAGCAGTTTAGGGCCTCTAGCGGGAGAAGAGACCCAGTACTTC	CASSLGPLAGEETQYF
TRBV7-6	14	TRBD1	once	TRBJ1-1	TGTGCCAGCAGCCCAGGGGGGGACCACACTGAAGCTTTCTTT	CASSPGGDHTEAFF
TRBV5-4	16	.	.	TRBJ1-4	TGTGCCAGCACGTGGGGCGGCGGTACGATGAAAAAAAAACTGTTTTTT	CASTWGGGTMKKKLFF
TRBV7-3	14	TRBD2	.	TRBJ2-1	TGTGCCAGCGGCGGCGCTAGCGGGAACAATGAGCAGTTCTTC	CASGGASGNNEQFF
TRBV27	13	.	.	TRBJ2-5	TGTGCCAGCAGTCACGACCATTGGGGGACCCAGTACTTC	CASSHDHWGTQYF
TRBV6-6	13	.	.	TRBJ1-1	TGTGCCAGCAGTTTAAAGATGAACACTGAAGCTTTCTTT	CASSLKMNTEAFF
TRBV2	12	.	once	TRBJ2-7	TGTGCCAGCAGGGGTAAAACCTACGAGCAGTACTTC	CASRGKTYEQYF
TRBV28	16	.	.	TRBJ2-5	TGTGCCAGCAGTTTACACGGGCAACCCGAGGGAGAGACCCAGTACTTC	CASSLHGQPEGETQYF
TRBV27	14	TRBD1	.	TRBJ2-7	TGTGCCAGCAGTTTAGGGACAGGGGTTCGCGAGCAGTACTTC	CASSLGTGVREQYF
TRBV5-4	17	.	.	TRBJ2-5	TGTGCCAGCAGCTTGTGTCCCCCGGGGGGCCAAGGAGAGACCCAGTACTTC	CASSLCPPGGQGETQYF